This T cell receptor beta chain comes out of a study of blood T cell repertoires in COVID-19. Sequencing used immunoSEQ multiplex PCR; TCRdb keeps in-frame clones, though not all of them. This table has approximately 53,000 clones, about 90% appearing once. The V gene's germline CDR1 is LGHNT and CDR2 FRNRAP. This CDR3 has 17 residues. The junction had 8 bases not matched to a gene; V was cut back by 2 bases and J by 3 bases. The clonotype originates from an elderly woman with COVID-19, enrolled during active disease. This chain uses TRBV12-5 with TRBJ1-5; the match to TRBD1 covers 9 bases. The sequenced sample was peripheral blood. The CDR3 sequence: CASGLTTGTGHNQPQHF. In nucleotides, the CDR3 is TGTGCTAGTGGTTTGACAACCGGGACAGGGCACAATCAGCCCCAGCATTTT. The whole variable domain, remainder taken from reference TRBV12-5 and TRBJ1-5, is DARVTQTPRHKVTEMGQEVTMRCQPILGHNTVFWYRQTMMQGLELLAYFRNRAPLDDSGMPKDRFSAEMPDATLATLKIQPSEPRDSAVYFCASGLTTGTGHNQPQHFGDGTRLSIL.